This is a list of T cell receptor beta chains from one sample in a study of cytomegalovirus exposure and HLA in healthy donors. Profiling relied on immunoSEQ multiplex PCR, and the TCRdb table lists in-frame clones only, not all of them. This sample carries around 170,000 clones, around 72% of them seen once, and the ten largest clones take around 3.1%. The sequenced material came from PBMCs. The source of these receptors is a woman aged 50 to 60 in good health and CMV-seropositive. The CDR3 runs from the conserved cysteine through the conserved F or W. A D gene is named only where the DNA matches it firmly. The listing skips clone size in some rows; elsewhere it reads once, few, many or a size class.

V	J	D	size	CDR3	DNA
TRBV5-6	TRBJ2-1	-	few	CASSVDLYNEQFF	TGTGCCAGCAGCGTCGACTTGTACAATGAGCAGTTCTTC
TRBV12-5	TRBJ1-2	TRBD1	-	CASGSGTGFSYTF	TGTGCTAGTGGTAGCGGGACAGGGTTTAGTTACACCTTC
TRBV5-4	TRBJ1-2	-	few	CASSMVGGIGGYTF	TGTGCCAGCTCGATGGTGGGGGGGATAGGTGGCTACACCTTC
TRBV6-4	TRBJ2-3	-	once	CASSDSMGNTQYF	TGTGCCAGCAGTGACTCGATGGGCAATACGCAGTATTTT
TRBV9	TRBJ2-7	-	-	CASSVAGGATYEQYF	TGTGCCAGCAGCGTAGCTGGCGGGGCGACCTACGAGCAGTACTTC
TRBV7-2	TRBJ2-1	TRBD2	once	CATSRGGYNEQFF	TGTGCCACTTCCCGGGGGGGGTACAATGAGCAGTTCTTC
TRBV4-2	TRBJ1-5	-	once	CASSQYLNQPQHF	TGTGCCAGCAGCCAATATCTAAATCAGCCCCAGCATTTT
TRBV4-3	TRBJ1-5	-	-	CASSQDIQGDQPQHF	TGCGCCAGCAGCCAAGACATACAGGGTGATCAGCCCCAGCATTTT
TRBV5-1	TRBJ1-4	-	-	CASSLGQTNEKLFF	TGCGCCAGCAGCTTGGGCCAGACTAATGAAAAACTGTTTTTT
TRBV7-3	TRBJ2-2	TRBD2	few	CASSLNGRSTGELFF	TGTGCCAGCAGCTTAAACGGGAGGAGCACCGGGGAGCTGTTTTTT
TRBV29-1	TRBJ1-2	-	-	CSVETGRDYGYTF	TGCAGCGTTGAAACAGGGCGAGACTATGGCTACACCTTC
TRBV11-3	TRBJ2-1	TRBD2	once	CASSRLAGAGEFF	TGTGCCAGCAGCCGACTAGCGGGGGCCGGGGAGTTCTTC
TRBV5-1	TRBJ1-3	-	-	CASSSATGVRGTIYF	TGCGCCAGCAGCTCCGCGACAGGTGTACGAGGCACCATATATTTT
TRBV6-5	TRBJ2-7	TRBD1	-	CASSYGQGAGEQYF	TGTGCCAGCAGTTATGGGCAGGGGGCGGGGGAGCAGTACTTC
TRBV11-2	TRBJ1-1	-	-	CASSLSGNTEAFF	TGTGCCAGCAGCTTATCCGGTAACACTGAAGCTTTCTTT